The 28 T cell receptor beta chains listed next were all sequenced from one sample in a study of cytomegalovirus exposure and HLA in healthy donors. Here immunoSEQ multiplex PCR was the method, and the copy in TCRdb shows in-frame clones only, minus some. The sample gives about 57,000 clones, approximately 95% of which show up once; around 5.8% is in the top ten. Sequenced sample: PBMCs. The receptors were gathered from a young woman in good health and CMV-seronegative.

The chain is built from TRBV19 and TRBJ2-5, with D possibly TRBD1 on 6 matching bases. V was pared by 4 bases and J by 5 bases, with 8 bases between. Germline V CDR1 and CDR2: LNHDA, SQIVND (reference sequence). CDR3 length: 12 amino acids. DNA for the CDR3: TGTGCCAGTAGTAAAACAGGGGAGACCCAGTACTTC. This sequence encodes CASSKTGETQYF.

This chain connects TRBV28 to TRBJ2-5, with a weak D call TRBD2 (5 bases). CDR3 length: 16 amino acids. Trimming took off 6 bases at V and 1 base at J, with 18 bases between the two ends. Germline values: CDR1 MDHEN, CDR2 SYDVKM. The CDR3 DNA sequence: TGTGCCAGCAGCTCCAGCGGCCAAGATTTCCAAGAGACCCAGTACTTC. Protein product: CASSSSGQDFQETQYF. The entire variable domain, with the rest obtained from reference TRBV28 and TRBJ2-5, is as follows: DVKVTQSSRYLVKRTGEKVFLECVQDMDHENMFWYRQDPGLGLRLIYFSYDVKMKEKGDIPEGYSVSREKKERFSLILESASTNQTSMYLCASSSSGQDFQETQYFGPGTRLLVL.

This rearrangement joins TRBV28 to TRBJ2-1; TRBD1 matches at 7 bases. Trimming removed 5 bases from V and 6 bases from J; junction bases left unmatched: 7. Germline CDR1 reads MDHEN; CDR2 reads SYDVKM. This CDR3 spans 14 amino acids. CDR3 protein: CASSLPGQINEQFF. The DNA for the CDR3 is TGTGCCAGCAGTCTCCCGGGACAGATCAATGAGCAGTTCTTC.

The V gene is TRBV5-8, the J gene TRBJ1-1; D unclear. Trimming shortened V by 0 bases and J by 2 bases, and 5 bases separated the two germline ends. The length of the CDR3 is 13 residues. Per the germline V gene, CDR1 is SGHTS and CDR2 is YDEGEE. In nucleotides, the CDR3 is TGTGCCAGCAGCTTGGGAGTTAACACTGAAGCTTTCTTT. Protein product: CASSLGVNTEAFF.

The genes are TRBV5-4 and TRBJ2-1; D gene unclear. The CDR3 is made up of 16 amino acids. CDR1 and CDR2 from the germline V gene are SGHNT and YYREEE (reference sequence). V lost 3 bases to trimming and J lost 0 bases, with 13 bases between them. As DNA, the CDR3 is TGTGCCAGCAGCTCGCTCCGCCGCGGCTCCTACAATGAGCAGTTCTTC. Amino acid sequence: CASSSLRRGSYNEQFF.

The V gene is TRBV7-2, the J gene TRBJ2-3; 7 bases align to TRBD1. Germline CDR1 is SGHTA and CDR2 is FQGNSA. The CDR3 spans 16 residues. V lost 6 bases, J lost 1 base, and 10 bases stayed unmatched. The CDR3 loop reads CASSSTGSVRTDTQYF. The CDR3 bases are TGTGCCAGCAGTTCGACAGGGTCTGTTCGCACAGATACGCAGTATTTT.

CDR3 amino acids: CASSLAKSGAIWDTQYF. DNA for the CDR3: TGCGCCAGCAGCTTGGCCAAAAGCGGGGCTATTTGGGATACGCAGTATTTT. The chain is built from TRBV5-1 and TRBJ2-3; 7 positions agree with TRBD2. J gave up 6 bases and V 0 bases, and 13 bases lay outside the gene matches. CDR3 length equals 17 residues. Germline CDR1 reads SGHRS; CDR2 reads YFSETQ. The full variable domain, its missing parts supplied by reference TRBV5-1 and TRBJ2-3, is KAGVTQTPRYLIKTRGQQVTLSCSPISGHRSVSWYQQTPGQGLQFLFEYFSETQRNKGNFPGRFSGRQFSNSRSEMNVSTLELGDSALYLCASSLAKSGAIWDTQYFGPGTRLTVL.

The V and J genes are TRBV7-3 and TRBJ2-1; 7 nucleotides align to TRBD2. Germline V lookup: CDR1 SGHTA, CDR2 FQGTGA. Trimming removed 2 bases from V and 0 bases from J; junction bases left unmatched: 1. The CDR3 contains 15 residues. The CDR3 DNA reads TGTGCCAGCAGCTTAGGGGGGGTCTCCTACAATGAGCAGTTCTTC. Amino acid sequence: CASSLGGVSYNEQFF. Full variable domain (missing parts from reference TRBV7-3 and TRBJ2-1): GAGVSQTPSNKVTEKGKYVELRCDPISGHTALYWYRQSLGQGPEFLIYFQGTGAADDSGLPNDRFFAVRPEGSVSTLKIQRTERGDSAVYLCASSLGGVSYNEQFFGPGTRLTVL.

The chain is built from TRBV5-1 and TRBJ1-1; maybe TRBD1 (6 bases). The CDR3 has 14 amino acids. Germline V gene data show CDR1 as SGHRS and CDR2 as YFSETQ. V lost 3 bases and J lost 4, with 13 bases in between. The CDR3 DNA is TGCGCCAGCAGCTACGGAGGGGGGGCCACTGAAGCTTTCTTT. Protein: CASSYGGGATEAFF.

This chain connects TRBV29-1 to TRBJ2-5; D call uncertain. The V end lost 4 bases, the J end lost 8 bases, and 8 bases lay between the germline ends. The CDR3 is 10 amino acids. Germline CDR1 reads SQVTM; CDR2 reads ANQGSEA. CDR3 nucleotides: TGCAGCGTTGCTACCGAAACCCAGTACTTC. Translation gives CSVATETQYF.

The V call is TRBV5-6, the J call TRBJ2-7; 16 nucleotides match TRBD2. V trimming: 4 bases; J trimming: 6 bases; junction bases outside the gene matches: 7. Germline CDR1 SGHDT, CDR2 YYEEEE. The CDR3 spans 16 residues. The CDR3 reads CASSGTSGRGPVEQYF. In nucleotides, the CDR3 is TGTGCCAGCAGCGGGACTAGCGGGAGGGGTCCGGTCGAGCAGTACTTC.

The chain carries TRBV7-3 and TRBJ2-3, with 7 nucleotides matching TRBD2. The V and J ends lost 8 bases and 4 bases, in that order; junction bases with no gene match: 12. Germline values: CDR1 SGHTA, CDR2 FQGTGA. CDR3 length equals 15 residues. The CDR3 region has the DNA TGTGCCAGCGGCCCCGGACTAGGTGAAGCAGATACGCAGTATTTT. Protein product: CASGPGLGEADTQYF. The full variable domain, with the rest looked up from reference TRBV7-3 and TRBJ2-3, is GAGVSQTPSNKVTEKGKYVELRCDPISGHTALYWYRQSLGQGPEFLIYFQGTGAADDSGLPNDRFFAVRPEGSVSTLKIQRTERGDSAVYLCASGPGLGEADTQYFGPGTRLTVL.

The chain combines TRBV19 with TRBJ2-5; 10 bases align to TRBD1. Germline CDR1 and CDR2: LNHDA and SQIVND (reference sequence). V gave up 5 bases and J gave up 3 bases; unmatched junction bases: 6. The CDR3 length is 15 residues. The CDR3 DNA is TGTGCCAGTAGTGCACCGGGACAGGGGAAAGAGACCCAGTACTTC. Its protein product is CASSAPGQGKETQYF.

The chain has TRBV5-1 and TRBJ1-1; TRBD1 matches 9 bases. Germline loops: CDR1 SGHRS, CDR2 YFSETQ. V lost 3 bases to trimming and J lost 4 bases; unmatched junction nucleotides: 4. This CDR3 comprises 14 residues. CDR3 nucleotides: TGCGCCAGCAGCTCACGACAGGGGGGCACTGAAGCTTTCTTT. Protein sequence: CASSSRQGGTEAFF.

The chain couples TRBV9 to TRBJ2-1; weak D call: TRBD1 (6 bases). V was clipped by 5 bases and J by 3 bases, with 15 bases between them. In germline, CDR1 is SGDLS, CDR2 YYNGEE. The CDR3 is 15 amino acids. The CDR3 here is CASRPPGQNYNEQFF. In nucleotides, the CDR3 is TGTGCCAGCAGGCCTCCGGGACAAAACTACAATGAGCAGTTCTTC.

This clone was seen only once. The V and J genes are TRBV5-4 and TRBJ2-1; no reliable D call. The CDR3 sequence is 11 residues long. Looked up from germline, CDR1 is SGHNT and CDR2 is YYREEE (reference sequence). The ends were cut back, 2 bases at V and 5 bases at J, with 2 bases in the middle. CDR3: CASSFNNEQFF. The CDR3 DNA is TGTGCCAGCAGCTTCAACAATGAGCAGTTCTTC.

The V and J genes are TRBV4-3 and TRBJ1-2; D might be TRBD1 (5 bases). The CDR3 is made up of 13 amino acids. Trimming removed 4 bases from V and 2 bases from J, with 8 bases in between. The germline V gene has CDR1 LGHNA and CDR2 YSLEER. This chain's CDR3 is CASSREGNYGYTF. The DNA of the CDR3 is TGCGCCAGCAGCCGGGAGGGGAACTATGGCTACACCTTC.

The CDR3 sequence is CASSLAPGESYEQYF. In DNA, the CDR3 is TGTGCCAGCAGCTTGGCGCCAGGGGAGTCCTACGAGCAGTACTTC. The chain carries TRBV5-4 and TRBJ2-7, with D maybe TRBD1 (6 bases). Germline lookup yields CDR1 SGHNT and CDR2 YYREEE (reference sequence). This CDR3 region has 15 residues. V gave up 0 bases and J gave up 1 base, with 11 bases separating them.

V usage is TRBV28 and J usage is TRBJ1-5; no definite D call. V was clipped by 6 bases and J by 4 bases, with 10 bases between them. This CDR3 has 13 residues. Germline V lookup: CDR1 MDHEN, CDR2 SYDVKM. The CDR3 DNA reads TGTGCCAGCAGAATCACTGGTAATCAGCCCCAGCATTTT. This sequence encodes CASRITGNQPQHF. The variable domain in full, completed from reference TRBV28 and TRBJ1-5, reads DVKVTQSSRYLVKRTGEKVFLECVQDMDHENMFWYRQDPGLGLRLIYFSYDVKMKEKGDIPEGYSVSREKKERFSLILESASTNQTSMYLCASRITGNQPQHFGDGTRLSIL.

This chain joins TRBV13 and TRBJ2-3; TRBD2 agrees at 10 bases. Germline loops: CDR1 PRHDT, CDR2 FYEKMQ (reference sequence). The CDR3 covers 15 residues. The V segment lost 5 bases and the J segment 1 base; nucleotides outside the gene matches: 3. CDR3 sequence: CASSPGTSGTDTQYF. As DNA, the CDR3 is TGTGCCAGCAGCCCCGGGACTAGCGGCACAGATACGCAGTATTTT.

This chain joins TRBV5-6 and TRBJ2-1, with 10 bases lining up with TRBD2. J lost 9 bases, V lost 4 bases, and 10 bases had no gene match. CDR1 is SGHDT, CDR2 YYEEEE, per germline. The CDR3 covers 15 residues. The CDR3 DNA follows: TGTGCCAGCAGCGAAAGCGGGGGGGCATGGGGTGAGCAGTTCTTC. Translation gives CASSESGGAWGEQFF.

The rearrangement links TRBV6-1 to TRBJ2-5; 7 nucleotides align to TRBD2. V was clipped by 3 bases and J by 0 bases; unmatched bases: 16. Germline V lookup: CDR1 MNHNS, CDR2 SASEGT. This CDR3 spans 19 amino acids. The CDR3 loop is CASSDQPSGGIGYQETQYF. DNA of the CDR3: TGTGCCAGCAGTGACCAGCCCTCGGGGGGAATTGGCTACCAAGAGACCCAGTACTTC.

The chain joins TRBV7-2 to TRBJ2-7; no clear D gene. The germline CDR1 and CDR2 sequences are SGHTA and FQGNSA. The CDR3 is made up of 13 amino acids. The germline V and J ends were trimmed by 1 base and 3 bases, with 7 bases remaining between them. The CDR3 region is CASSLGPFYEQYF. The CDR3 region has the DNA TGTGCCAGCAGCTTAGGGCCGTTCTACGAGCAGTACTTC.

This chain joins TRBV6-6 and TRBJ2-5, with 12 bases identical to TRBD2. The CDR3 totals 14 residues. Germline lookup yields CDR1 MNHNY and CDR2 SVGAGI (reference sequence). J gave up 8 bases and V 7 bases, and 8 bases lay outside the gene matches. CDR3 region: CASTTSGGPSTQYF. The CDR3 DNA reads TGTGCCAGCACCACTAGCGGGGGGCCCTCCACCCAGTACTTC.

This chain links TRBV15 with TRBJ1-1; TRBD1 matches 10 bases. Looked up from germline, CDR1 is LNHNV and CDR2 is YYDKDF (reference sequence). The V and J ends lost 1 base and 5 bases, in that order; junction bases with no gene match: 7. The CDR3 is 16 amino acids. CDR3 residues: CATSRGQGADWTEAFF. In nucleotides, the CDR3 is TGTGCCACCAGCAGAGGACAGGGGGCAGATTGGACTGAAGCTTTCTTT.

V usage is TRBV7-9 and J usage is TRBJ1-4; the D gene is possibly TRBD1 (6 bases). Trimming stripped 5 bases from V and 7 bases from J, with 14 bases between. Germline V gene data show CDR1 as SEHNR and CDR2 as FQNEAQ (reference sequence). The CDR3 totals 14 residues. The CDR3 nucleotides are TGTGCCAGCAGCATCAGGGGAGTTGGTGAAAAACTGTTTTTT. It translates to CASSIRGVGEKLFF.

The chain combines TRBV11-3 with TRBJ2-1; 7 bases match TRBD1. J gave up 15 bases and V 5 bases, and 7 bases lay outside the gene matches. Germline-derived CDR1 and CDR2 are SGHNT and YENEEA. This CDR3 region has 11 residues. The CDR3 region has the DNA TGTGCCAGCAGCCGCGACAGGGCCATGTTCTTC. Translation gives CASSRDRAMFF.

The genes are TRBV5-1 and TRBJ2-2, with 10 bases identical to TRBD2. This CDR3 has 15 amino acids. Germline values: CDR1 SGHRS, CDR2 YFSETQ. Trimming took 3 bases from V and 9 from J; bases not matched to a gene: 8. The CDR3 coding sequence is TGCGCCAGCAGCTCCGGACTAGCGGTGGAGCGGGAGCTGTTTTTT. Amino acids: CASSSGLAVERELFF.